The source of this T cell receptor beta chain is a study of blood T cell repertoires in COVID-19. Background on the study: Sites in the United States, Italy and Spain provided acute and convalescent COVID-19 samples. T cells, B-cell-depleted T cells, or PBMCs supplied cDNA or gDNA.

Per the study methods: Using reference gene primer amplification, nucleated cell counts were estimated. TCRdb's table, derived via immunoSEQ multiplex PCR, lists solely in-frame clones and lacks some. D and trimming were read from the DNA, whereas the V and J calls and clone size are those reported in that table. The sample carries over 75,000 clones, about 80% recorded once. The V gene lost 1 base and the J gene lost 1 base, with 7 bases spanning the gap. Germline lookup yields CDR1 MDHEN and CDR2 SYDVKM. The CDR3 contains 14 residues. This receptor was taken from a man between 70 and 80 years old with acute or convalescent COVID-19. The sample comprised peripheral blood. The chain uses TRBV28 and TRBJ1-1, with D uncertain. The CDR3 DNA reads as TGTGCCAGCAGTTTATCGACTGAGAACACTGAAGCTTTCTTT. It translates to CASSLSTENTEAFF.